These 27 T cell receptor beta chains came from one sample sequenced in a study of shared clonotypes between healthy human individuals. Sequencing used immunoSEQ multiplex PCR; TCRdb keeps in-frame clones, though not all of them. The sample includes roughly 2,000,000 clones, 93% of them seen just once. Positive CCR7 selection of CD45RO-negative cells yielded the naive CD8 cells, and terminally differentiated effector memory CD45RA+ cells were excluded. Material: naive CD8+ T cells from PBMCs. The receptors here all came from a man between 18 and 29 years old in good health. Some clones in this sample may be carry-over from other donors' samples.

The V gene is TRBV7-3, the J gene TRBJ1-4, with D tentatively TRBD1 (5 bases). Trimming cost V 1 base and J 8 bases, with 14 bases left between them. This CDR3 region has 15 residues. Looked up from germline, CDR1 is SGHTA and CDR2 is FQGTGA. CDR3 residues: CASSLSGGKVEKLFF. The CDR3, as DNA: TGTGCCAGCAGCTTAAGTGGGGGGAAGGTAGAAAAACTGTTTTTT.

The chain is built from TRBV7-3 and TRBJ1-1; D perhaps matches TRBD1 (5 bases). Trimming took 5 bases from V and 3 from J, leaving 13 bases between them. The germline CDR1 and CDR2 sequences are SGHTA and FQGTGA. CDR3 length: 14 residues. The CDR3 region is CASSASGRDTEAFF. The CDR3 DNA follows: TGTGCCAGCAGCGCGTCGGGACGGGACACTGAAGCTTTCTTT. The full variable domain, its missing parts supplied by reference TRBV7-3 and TRBJ1-1, is GAGVSQTPSNKVTEKGKYVELRCDPISGHTALYWYRQSLGQGPEFLIYFQGTGAADDSGLPNDRFFAVRPEGSVSTLKIQRTERGDSAVYLCASSASGRDTEAFFGQGTRLTVV.

This clone was counted only a few times. The same CDR3 also results from other DNA sequences found in this sample. The rearrangement links TRBV7-9 to TRBJ1-1; 8 bases are shared with TRBD1. Losses at the gene ends were 3 bases for V and 2 bases for J; bases not matched to a gene: 2. CDR1 is SEHNR, CDR2 FQNEAQ, per germline (reference sequence). This CDR3 comprises 14 residues. CDR3 region: CASSFGQGNTEAFF. Here the CDR3 DNA reads TGTGCCAGCAGCTTCGGACAGGGAAACACTGAAGCTTTCTTT.

The rearrangement uses TRBV19 and TRBJ2-5, with TRBD2 as a possible D gene (6 bases). Deletions cut 8 bases from V and 5 bases from J, with 21 bases between. The CDR3 is 15 residues long. In germline, CDR1 is LNHDA, CDR2 SQIVND (reference sequence). CDR3 region: CASQTSGGPGETQYF. For the CDR3, the DNA is TGTGCCAGTCAGACTAGTGGAGGGCCAGGGGAGACCCAGTACTTC.

This clone was counted once. The chain links TRBV29-1 to TRBJ1-2; D unclear. The CDR3 loop spans 14 amino acids. Per germline, CDR1 SQVTM and CDR2 ANQGSEA. V dropped 5 bases and J dropped 4 bases, with 17 bases sitting between them. CDR3: CSVRPEADSYGYTF. CDR3 coding DNA: TGCAGCGTTCGCCCAGAGGCCGATTCCTATGGCTACACCTTC.

The chain couples TRBV5-4 to TRBJ1-1; D might be TRBD1 (5 bases). This CDR3 comprises 14 residues. Germline loops: CDR1 SGHNT, CDR2 YYREEE (reference sequence). V was pared by 6 bases and J by 0 bases, with 12 bases between. The DNA of the CDR3 is TGTGCCAGCACCTCCACAGGCTTGAACACTGAAGCTTTCTTT. The encoded protein is CASTSTGLNTEAFF.

The gene calls are TRBV4-1 and TRBJ1-4; possible D gene TRBD1, 5 bases. The CDR3 runs to 17 residues. CDR1 MGHRA and CDR2 YSYEKL come from the germline V gene. Trimming left V 0 bases short and J 1 base short, with 12 bases between. The CDR3 nucleotides are TGCGCCAGCAGCCAAGATCCGGGGCGGGGAACTAATGAAAAACTGTTTTTT. Its translation is CASSQDPGRGTNEKLFF.

The rearrangement uses TRBV13 and TRBJ2-4, with unresolved D. V lost 6 bases and J lost 1, with 4 bases in between. This CDR3 has 12 amino acids. From germline, CDR1 is PRHDT and CDR2 FYEKMQ (reference sequence). The chain's CDR3 is CASSRAKNIQYF. The CDR3, as DNA: TGTGCCAGCAGTCGGGCCAAAAACATTCAGTACTTC.

This sequence joins TRBV13 and TRBJ2-2; D remains ambiguous. In germline, CDR1 is PRHDT, CDR2 FYEKMQ (reference sequence). Trimming removed 5 bases from V and 6 bases from J, with 10 bases in between. The CDR3 has 13 residues. The CDR3 nucleotides are TGTGCCAGCAGCCCTTGGTCAGCCGGGGAGCTGTTTTTT. Its translation is CASSPWSAGELFF. The full variable domain, with the rest looked up from reference TRBV13 and TRBJ2-2, is AAGVIQSPRHLIKEKRETATLKCYPIPRHDTVYWYQQGPGQDPQFLISFYEKMQSDKGSIPDRFSAQQFSDYHSELNMSSLELGDSALYFCASSPWSAGELFFGEGSRLTVL.

This chain uses TRBV11-3 with TRBJ1-3; D uncertain. Germline V gene data show CDR1 as SGHNT and CDR2 as YENEEA. This CDR3 has 16 residues. V was pared by 5 bases and J by 0 bases, with 14 bases between. CDR3 nucleotides: TGTGCCAGCAGCGCCTCAACAGTCTACTCTGGAAACACCATATATTTT. Protein: CASSASTVYSGNTIYF.

The rearrangement joins TRBV5-4 to TRBJ2-1, with 10 bases matching TRBD1. The ends lost 1 base at V and 3 bases at J; junction bases unmatched: 13. Germline assignment: CDR1 SGHNT and CDR2 YYREEE (reference sequence). This CDR3 region has 19 residues. The CDR3 DNA sequence: TGTGCCAGCAGCTTGTGGGCCCCCGGGACAGGGGAAGGCTACAATGAGCAGTTCTTC. Translation: CASSLWAPGTGEGYNEQFF.

This chain connects TRBV12-5 to TRBJ2-7, with TRBD1 matching 10 bases. V lost 7 bases and J lost 3; bases outside the gene matches: 12. Germline lookup yields CDR1 LGHNT and CDR2 FRNRAP. CDR3 length equals 16 residues. The CDR3 reads CASAPGGQGTYYEQYF. The CDR3, as DNA: TGTGCTAGTGCCCCGGGGGGACAGGGGACCTACTACGAGCAGTACTTC. Based on the CDR3 plus reference TRBV12-5 and TRBJ2-7, the full variable domain is DARVTQTPRHKVTEMGQEVTMRCQPILGHNTVFWYRQTMMQGLELLAYFRNRAPLDDSGMPKDRFSAEMPDATLATLKIQPSEPRDSAVYFCASAPGGQGTYYEQYFGPGTRLTVT.

The gene calls are TRBV7-9 and TRBJ2-3, with D perhaps TRBD2 (5 bases). The CDR3 is made up of 17 amino acids. Per germline, CDR1 SEHNR and CDR2 FQNEAQ (reference sequence). Trimming took off 3 bases at V and 3 bases at J, with 19 bases between the two ends. CDR3 DNA: TGTGCCAGCAGCTTCCGGACTGTCGGACTGGGGACAGATACGCAGTATTTT. Amino acid sequence: CASSFRTVGLGTDTQYF.

The chain is built from TRBV15 and TRBJ2-5; perhaps TRBD2 as D (6 bases). Germline-derived CDR1 and CDR2 are LNHNV and YYDKDF (reference sequence). This CDR3 contains 15 residues. Trimming stripped 0 bases from V and 5 bases from J, with 13 bases between. The CDR3 loop is CATSRDKEGLETQYF. The CDR3, as DNA: TGTGCCACCAGCAGAGATAAGGAGGGGCTTGAGACCCAGTACTTC. The variable domain in full, with the rest retrieved from reference TRBV15 and TRBJ2-5, is DAMVIQNPRYQVTQFGKPVTLSCSQTLNHNVMYWYQQKSSQAPKLLFHYYDKDFNNEADTPDNFQSRRPNTSFCFLDIRSPGLGDTAMYLCATSRDKEGLETQYFGPGTRLLVL.

The rearrangement links TRBV15 to TRBJ2-1; TRBD2 is a possible D gene (6 bases). The CDR3 runs 15 residues. Germline values: CDR1 LNHNV, CDR2 YYDKDF (reference sequence). Trimming pared 0 bases from V and 5 bases from J, leaving 11 bases between. The CDR3 nucleotides are TGTGCCACCAGCAGAGATGCGGGGCTTAACAATGAGCAGTTCTTC. As protein: CATSRDAGLNNEQFF.

This clone appeared once. V usage is TRBV19 and J usage is TRBJ1-2; D perhaps matches TRBD1 (6 bases). This CDR3 spans 13 amino acids. V shed 5 bases and J shed 6 bases, with 13 bases lying between them. Germline CDR1 and CDR2: LNHDA and SQIVND (reference sequence). CDR3 protein: CASSEWTADGYTF. The CDR3 region has the DNA TGTGCCAGTAGTGAATGGACAGCCGATGGCTACACCTTC.

V usage is TRBV13 and J usage is TRBJ2-7; 7 nucleotides agree with TRBD2. CDR1 PRHDT and CDR2 FYEKMQ come from the germline V gene (reference sequence). The V gene end was trimmed by 6 bases and the J gene end by 2 bases; junction bases not matched to a gene: 7. The CDR3 is made up of 14 amino acids. This CDR3 is CASRVTSEAYEQYF. The CDR3 nucleotides are TGTGCCAGCAGGGTAACTAGCGAAGCCTACGAGCAGTACTTC.

To note about this clone: This specimen includes other DNA sequences encoding the same CDR3. V usage is TRBV19 and J usage is TRBJ1-5; tentatively, D is TRBD1 (5 bases). V lost 5 bases and J 4 bases, leaving 9 bases between the germline ends. Germline V gene data show CDR1 as LNHDA and CDR2 as SQIVND (reference sequence). The CDR3 runs 13 residues. CDR3 sequence: CASSLWGNQPQHF. The CDR3 DNA follows: TGTGCCAGTAGTTTATGGGGGAATCAGCCCCAGCATTTT.

The CDR3 DNA follows: TGTGCCAGTAGCGCGGGGAGTAGGGACGGCTACACCTTC. Amino acid sequence: CASSAGSRDGYTF. This chain connects TRBV19 to TRBJ1-2; D possibly corresponds to TRBD1 (5 bases). V shed 6 bases and J shed 8 bases, with 16 bases lying between them. There are 13 residues in the CDR3. Germline CDR1 and CDR2: LNHDA and SQIVND (reference sequence).

CDR3 nucleotide sequence: TGTGCCAGCAGTTACCTTGACGGGAGTTATGGCTACACCTTC. Protein: CASSYLDGSYGYTF. The chain links TRBV27 to TRBJ1-2; D is ambiguous. Trimming removed 4 bases from V and 5 bases from J, with 14 bases in between. This CDR3 contains 14 residues. Germline V gene lookup returns CDR1 MNHEY and CDR2 SMNVEV (reference sequence).

The chain joins TRBV4-1 to TRBJ2-7; no clear D. Germline assignment: CDR1 MGHRA and CDR2 YSYEKL. CDR3 length equals 16 residues. V dropped 0 bases and J dropped 1 base, with 13 bases sitting between them. The CDR3 protein is CASSQEGTGASYEQYF. In nucleotides, the CDR3 is TGCGCCAGCAGCCAAGAGGGAACTGGTGCGTCCTACGAGCAGTACTTC.

This clone was counted a few times. The chain has TRBV29-1 and TRBJ2-3, with TRBD2 as a possible D gene (6 bases). V was shortened by 3 bases and J by 0 bases, with 13 bases between the two germline ends. The CDR3 covers 15 residues. In germline, CDR1 is SQVTM, CDR2 ANQGSEA. The CDR3 bases are TGCAGCGTTGACGAAACCGGGACTAGCACAGATACGCAGTATTTT. It specifies CSVDETGTSTDTQYF.

This chain uses TRBV28 with TRBJ2-7, with D maybe TRBD1 (6 bases). CDR1 MDHEN and CDR2 SYDVKM come from the germline V gene. This CDR3 is built from 13 residues. Trimming took 6 bases from V and 8 from J, leaving 17 bases between them. The CDR3 spells CASSQGNSWQQYF. In nucleotides, the CDR3 is TGTGCCAGCAGCCAGGGGAACAGTTGGCAGCAGTACTTC.

Note on this clone: The sample carries other DNA sequences with the same CDR3. The gene calls are TRBV9 and TRBJ2-1; no firm D call. V dropped 0 bases and J dropped 9 bases, with 7 bases sitting between them. This CDR3 has 12 residues. CDR1 and CDR2 (germline): SGDLS, YYNGEE. CDR3 sequence: CASSVGASEQFF. The CDR3 coding sequence is TGTGCCAGCAGCGTAGGCGCGAGTGAGCAGTTCTTC.

This chain connects TRBV2 to TRBJ2-2; D is uncertain. Germline CDR1 and CDR2: SNHLY and FYNNEI. There are 13 residues in the CDR3. Trimming removed 4 bases from V and 4 bases from J, with 7 bases in between. CDR3 in amino acids: CASSVHPTGELFF. CDR3 sequence (DNA): TGTGCCAGCAGTGTGCATCCCACCGGGGAGCTGTTTTTT.

The V and J genes are TRBV19 and TRBJ1-2; D unresolved. This CDR3 contains 11 residues. V lost 8 bases and J 5 bases, leaving 9 bases between the germline ends. The germline V gene has CDR1 LNHDA and CDR2 SQIVND (reference sequence). CDR3 sequence reads: CASLPLYGYTF. The CDR3 DNA reads TGTGCCAGTCTGCCCTTGTATGGCTACACCTTC.

Remarks on this clone: The junction does not match germline at one end; this may be a read error. The same CDR3 is also encoded by other DNA sequences in this sample. The chain carries TRBV7-9 and TRBJ2-2; 7 bases line up with TRBD2. Germline CDR1 reads SEHNR; CDR2 reads FQNEAQ (reference sequence). This CDR3 comprises 14 residues. CDR3 residues: CASSLAANTGELFF. CDR3 DNA: TGTGCCAGCAGCCTAGCGGCGAACACCGGGGAGCTGTTTTTT.